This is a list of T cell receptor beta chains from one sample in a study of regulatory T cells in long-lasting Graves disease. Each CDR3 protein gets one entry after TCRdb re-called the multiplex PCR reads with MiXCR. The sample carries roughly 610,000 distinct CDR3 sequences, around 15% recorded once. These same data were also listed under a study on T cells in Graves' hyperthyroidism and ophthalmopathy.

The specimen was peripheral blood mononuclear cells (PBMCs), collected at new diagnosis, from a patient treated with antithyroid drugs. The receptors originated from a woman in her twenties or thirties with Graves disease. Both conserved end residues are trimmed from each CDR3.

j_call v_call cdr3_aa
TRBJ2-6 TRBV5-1 ASSLATGVYSGANVLT
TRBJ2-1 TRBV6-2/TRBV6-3 ASSSGTGLNEQF
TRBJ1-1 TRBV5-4 ASSPAPAGRSF
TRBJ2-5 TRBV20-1 SADNPKRTQETQY
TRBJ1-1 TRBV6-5 ASSSRGSWNTEAF
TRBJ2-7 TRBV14 ASSLTPDGYEQY
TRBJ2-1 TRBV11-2 ASSELAVNEQF
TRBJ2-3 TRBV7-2 ASSPPGQGYRTDTQY
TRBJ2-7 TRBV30 AWSRQPAYEQY
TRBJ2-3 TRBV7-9 ASSRGGGSSTDTQY
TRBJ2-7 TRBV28 ASSFYLGLAGISYEQY
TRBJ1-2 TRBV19 ASSRQYGYT
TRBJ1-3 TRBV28 ASSTQGHTIY
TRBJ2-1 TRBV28 ASSQGVNEQF
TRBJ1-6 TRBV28 ASTPLRGNSPLH
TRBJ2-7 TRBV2 ASRWDSYEQY
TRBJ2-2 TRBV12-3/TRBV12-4 ASSLVEHSRTGELF
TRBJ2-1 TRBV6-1 ASSPLAGVRGVEQF
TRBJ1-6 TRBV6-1 ASSDRGALVNSPLH
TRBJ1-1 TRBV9 ASSAHGNTEAF
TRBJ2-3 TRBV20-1 SASPGQGWTDTQY